The 11 T cell receptor beta chains presented below share a single source sample, sequenced in a study of identical twins. One entry per CDR3 protein results from TCRdb running MiXCR on the 5' RACE reads. The repertoire includes around 340,000 distinct CDR3 sequences, about 9% of them detected once, and approximately 8.9% sits in the top ten. Specimen: naive T cells sorted from blood. These receptors all stem from a woman in her forties or fifties in good health.

This clonotype was seen many times. V is TRBV5-1 and J is TRBJ2-1; 10 nucleotides match TRBD2. Germline CDR1 reads SGHRS; CDR2 reads YFSETQ. This CDR3 has 16 amino acids. J was trimmed by 8 bases and V by 0 bases; bases with no gene match: 8. The CDR3 spells CASSLVGLAGADEQFF. The CDR3 DNA reads as TGCGCCAGCAGCTTGGTTGGTCTAGCGGGAGCGGATGAGCAGTTCTTC.

As for this clonotype: A clone one base away is much larger, so this may be a read error. In this CDR3 the conserved last residue, phenylalanine or tryptophan, is missing, so a read error is likely. The chain combines TRBV10-3 with TRBJ2-2, with D possibly being TRBD2 (5 bases). The CDR3 has 16 residues. In germline, CDR1 is ENHRY, CDR2 SYGVKD. The germline V and J ends were trimmed by 4 bases and 1 base, with 13 bases remaining between them. The DNA for the CDR3 is TGTGCCATCAGTGGGGAGTGGCAGCGGAACACCGGGGAGCTGTTTTCT. Translating it yields CAISGEWQRNTGELFS.

In its sample, this clonotype was seen many times. DNA of the CDR3: TGCAGTGCTACCGGGACACCCACTGAAGCTTTCTTT. As protein: CSATGTPTEAFF. The J gene is TRBJ1-1, the V gene TRBV20-1; a weak D match, TRBD1 (6 bases). Trimming cost V 4 bases and J 4 bases, with 10 bases left between them. The CDR3 sequence is 12 residues long. Germline V CDR1 and CDR2: DFQATT, SNEGSKA (reference sequence).

This clonotype was observed a handful of times. This rearrangement joins TRBV3-1 to TRBJ2-1; D remains ambiguous. V was trimmed by 0 bases and J by 1 base, leaving 7 bases between them. This CDR3 is built from 15 residues. The germline V gene has CDR1 LGHDT and CDR2 YNNKEL (reference sequence). In DNA, the CDR3 is TGTGCCAGCAGCCAAGATTTCCAGTCCTACAATGAGCAGTTCTTC. Residues: CASSQDFQSYNEQFF.

This clonotype occurred a few times. The gene calls are TRBV12-3 or TRBV12-4 and TRBJ2-1, with unresolved D. V shed 3 bases and J shed 9 bases, with 9 bases lying between them. This CDR3 comprises 12 residues. CDR3 sequence: CASSFDLGEQFF. CDR3 nucleotides: TGTGCCAGCAGTTTTGACCTCGGTGAGCAGTTCTTC.

This clonotype was counted ten times or more. This chain connects TRBV20-1 to TRBJ2-1; no definite D call. The CDR3 loop spans 10 amino acids. Germline V gene lookup returns CDR1 DFQATT and CDR2 SNEGSKA (reference sequence). Trimming cost V 7 bases and J 8 bases, with 9 bases left between them. Here the CDR3 reads CSVERDEQFF. DNA for the CDR3: TGCAGTGTTGAAAGGGATGAGCAGTTCTTC.

The chain carries TRBV11-2 and TRBJ2-4; D not resolved. This CDR3 region has 15 residues. Germline V gene lookup returns CDR1 SGHAT and CDR2 FQNNGV. V was shortened by 3 bases and J by 0 bases, with 9 bases between the two germline ends. CDR3 nucleotide sequence: TGTGCCAGCAGCTTTCCCGCATTAGCCAAAAACATTCAGTACTTC. This sequence encodes CASSFPALAKNIQYF.

This clonotype was observed at least ten times. The genes are TRBV5-1 and TRBJ2-7; D not resolved. Trimming shortened V by 0 bases and J by 3 bases, and 7 bases separated the two germline ends. Germline assignment: CDR1 SGHRS and CDR2 YFSETQ. This CDR3 contains 13 residues. For the CDR3, the DNA is TGCGCCAGCAGCTTGGGGGCAGACTACGAGCAGTACTTC. Protein sequence: CASSLGADYEQYF.

The genes are TRBV4-1 and TRBJ1-1; no reliable D call. V lost 5 bases, J lost 6 bases, and 19 bases lay in between. This CDR3 has 15 amino acids. The germline CDR1 and CDR2 sequences are MGHRA and YSYEKL. This CDR3 reads CASSGLQGMIPEAFF. The CDR3 DNA reads as TGCGCCAGCAGCGGATTACAAGGGATGATCCCTGAAGCTTTCTTT.

As for this clonotype: At one end, the junction sequence differs from germline, possibly due to a read error. J is TRBJ2-3 and V is TRBV9; D may correspond to TRBD1 or TRBD2 (6 bases each). Germline V gene data show CDR1 as SGDLS and CDR2 as YYNGEE. CDR3 length: 14 residues. This CDR3 reads CASSALAEGGRAIF. The CDR3 DNA reads TGTGCCAGCAGCGCTCTGGCGGAGGGGGGCCGCGCCATATTT.

Only a few counts were recorded for this clonotype. This chain joins TRBV20-1 and TRBJ2-7; the D gene is possibly TRBD2 (6 bases). V was pared by 5 bases and J by 4 bases, with 9 bases between. The CDR3 sequence is 11 residues long. Per germline, CDR1 DFQATT and CDR2 SNEGSKA (reference sequence). The DNA for the CDR3 is TGCAGTGCTCGGGACTTGTACGAGCAGTACTTC. Its protein product is CSARDLYEQYF.